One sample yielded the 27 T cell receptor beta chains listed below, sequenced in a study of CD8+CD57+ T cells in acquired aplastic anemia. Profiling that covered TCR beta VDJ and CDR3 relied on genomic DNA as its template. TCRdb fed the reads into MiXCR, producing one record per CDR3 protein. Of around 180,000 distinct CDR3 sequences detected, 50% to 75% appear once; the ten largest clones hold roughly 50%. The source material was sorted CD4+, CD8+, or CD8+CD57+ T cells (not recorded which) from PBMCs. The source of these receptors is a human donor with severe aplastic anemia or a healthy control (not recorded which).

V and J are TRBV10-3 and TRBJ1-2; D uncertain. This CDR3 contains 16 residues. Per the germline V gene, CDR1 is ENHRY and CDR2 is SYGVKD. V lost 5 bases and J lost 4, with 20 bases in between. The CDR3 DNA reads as TGTGCCATCAGTCCGGCCCTGGACGGGAAAGTCTATGGCTACACCTTC. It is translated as CAISPALDGKVYGYTF.

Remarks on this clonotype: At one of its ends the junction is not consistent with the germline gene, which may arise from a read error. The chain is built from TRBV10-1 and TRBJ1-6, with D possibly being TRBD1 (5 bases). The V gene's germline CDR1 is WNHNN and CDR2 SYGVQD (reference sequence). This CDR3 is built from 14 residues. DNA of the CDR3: TGCACCAGCAGTGAGGCAGGGACCGGATCACCCCTCCACTTT. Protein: CTSSEAGTGSPLHF.

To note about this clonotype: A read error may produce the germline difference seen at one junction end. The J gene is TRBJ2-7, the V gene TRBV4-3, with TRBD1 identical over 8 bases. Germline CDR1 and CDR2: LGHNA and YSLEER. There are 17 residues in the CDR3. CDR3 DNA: TGCGCCAGTAGCCGAAGTGAGGAGACAGGGGATTCCTACGAGCAGTACTTC. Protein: CASSRSEETGDSYEQYF.

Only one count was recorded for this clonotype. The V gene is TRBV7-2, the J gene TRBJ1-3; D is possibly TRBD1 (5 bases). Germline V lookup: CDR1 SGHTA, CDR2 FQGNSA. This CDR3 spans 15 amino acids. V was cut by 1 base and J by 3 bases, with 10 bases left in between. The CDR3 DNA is TGTGCCAGCAGCTTAGGCGCCGGGGGTGGAAACACCATATATTTT. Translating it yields CASSLGAGGGNTIYF.

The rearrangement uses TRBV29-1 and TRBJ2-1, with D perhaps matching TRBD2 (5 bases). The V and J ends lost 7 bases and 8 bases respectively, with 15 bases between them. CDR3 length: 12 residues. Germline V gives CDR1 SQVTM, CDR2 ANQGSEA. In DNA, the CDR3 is TGCAGCGGGGTTGGACTTGGGGATGAGCAGTTCTTC. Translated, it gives CSGVGLGDEQFF.

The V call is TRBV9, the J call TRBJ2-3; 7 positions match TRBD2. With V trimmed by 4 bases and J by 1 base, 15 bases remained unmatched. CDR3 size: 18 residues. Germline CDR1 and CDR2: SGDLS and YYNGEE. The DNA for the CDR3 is TGTGCCAGCAGCCCAGTTTATAGGTGCCGGGGGGGCACAGATACGCAGTATTTT. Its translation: CASSPVYRCRGGTDTQYF.

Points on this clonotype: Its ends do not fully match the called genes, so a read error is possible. CDR3 in DNA: TGCGCCAGCAGCCGGGGCTTGAGGAGCTCCTATAATTCACCCCTCCACTTT. As protein: CASSRGLRSSYNSPLHF. The V and J genes are TRBV9 and TRBJ1-6; D may be TRBD1 (5 bases). The CDR3 contains 17 residues. Germline V gene data show CDR1 as SGDLS and CDR2 as YYNGEE. The entire variable domain, with the rest obtained from reference TRBV9 and TRBJ1-6, is as follows: DSGVTQTPKHLITATGQRVTLRCSPRSGDLSVYWYQQSLDQGLQFLIQYYNGEERAKGNILERFSAQQFPDLHSELNLSSLELGDSALYFCASSRGLRSSYNSPLHFGNGTRLTVT.

CDR3 nucleotides: TGCAGCGTTGGGACCGGGACTAGCGGGGGATACGAGCAGTACTTC. Translating it yields CSVGTGTSGGYEQYF. The rearrangement joins TRBV29-1 to TRBJ2-7; 14 positions match TRBD2. With 4 bases clipped from V and 4 bases from J, the junction kept 6 bases outside the gene matches. The CDR3 sequence is 15 residues long. Germline CDR1 reads SQVTM; CDR2 reads ANQGSEA.

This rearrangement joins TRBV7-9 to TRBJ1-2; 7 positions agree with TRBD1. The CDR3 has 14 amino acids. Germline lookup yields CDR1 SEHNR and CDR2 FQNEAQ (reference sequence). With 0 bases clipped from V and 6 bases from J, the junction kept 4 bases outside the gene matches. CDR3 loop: CASSLAIGGDGYTF. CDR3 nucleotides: TGTGCCAGCAGCTTAGCTATAGGGGGCGATGGCTACACCTTC.

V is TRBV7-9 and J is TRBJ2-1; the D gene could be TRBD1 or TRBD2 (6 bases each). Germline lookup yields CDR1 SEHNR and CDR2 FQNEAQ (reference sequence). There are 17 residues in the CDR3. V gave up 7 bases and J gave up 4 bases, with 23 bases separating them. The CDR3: CASTRGRRGIGYNEQFF. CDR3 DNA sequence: TGTGCCAGCACCCGGGGGAGGAGGGGGATTGGTTACAATGAGCAGTTCTTC.

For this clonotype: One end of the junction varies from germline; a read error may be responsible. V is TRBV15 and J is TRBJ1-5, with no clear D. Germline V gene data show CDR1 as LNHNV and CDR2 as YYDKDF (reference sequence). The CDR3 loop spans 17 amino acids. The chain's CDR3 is CATSRAGQDYSNQPQHF. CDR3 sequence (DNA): TGTGCCACCAGCAGAGCGGGCCAGGACTATAGCAATCAGCCCCAGCATTTC.

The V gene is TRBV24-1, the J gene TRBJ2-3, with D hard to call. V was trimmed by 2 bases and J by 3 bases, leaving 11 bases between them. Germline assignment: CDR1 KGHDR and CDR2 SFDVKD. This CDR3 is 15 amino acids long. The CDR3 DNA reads TGTGCCACCAGTGATTCCGGTCAGGCGACAGATACGCAGTATTTT. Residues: CATSDSGQATDTQYF.

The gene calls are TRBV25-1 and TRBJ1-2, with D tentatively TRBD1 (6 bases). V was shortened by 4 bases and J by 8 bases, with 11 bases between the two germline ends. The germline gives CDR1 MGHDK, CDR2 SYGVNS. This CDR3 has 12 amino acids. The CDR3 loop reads CASSAQGSGYTF. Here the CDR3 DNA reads TGTGCCAGCAGTGCGCAGGGGAGCGGCTACACCTTC.

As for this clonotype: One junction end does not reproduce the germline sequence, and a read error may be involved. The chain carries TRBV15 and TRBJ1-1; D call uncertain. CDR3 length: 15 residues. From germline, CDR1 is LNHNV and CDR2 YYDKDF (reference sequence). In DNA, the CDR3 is TGTGCCGCCAGCAGAGAGAGGACTGTGAACACTGAAGCTTTCTTT. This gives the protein CAASRERTVNTEAFF.

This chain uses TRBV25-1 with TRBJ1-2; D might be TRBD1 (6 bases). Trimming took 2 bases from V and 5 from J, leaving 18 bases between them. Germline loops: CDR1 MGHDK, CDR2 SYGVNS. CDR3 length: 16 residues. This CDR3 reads CASSEGGQLTRYGYTF. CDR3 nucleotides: TGTGCCAGCAGTGAAGGAGGACAGCTCACTAGATATGGCTACACCTTC.

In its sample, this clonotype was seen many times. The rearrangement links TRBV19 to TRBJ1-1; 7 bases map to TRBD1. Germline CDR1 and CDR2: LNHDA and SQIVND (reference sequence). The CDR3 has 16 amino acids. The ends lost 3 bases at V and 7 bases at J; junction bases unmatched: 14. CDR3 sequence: CASSILGTGTAHEAFF. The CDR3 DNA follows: TGTGCCAGTAGTATCCTTGGTACCGGGACAGCCCATGAAGCTTTCTTT.

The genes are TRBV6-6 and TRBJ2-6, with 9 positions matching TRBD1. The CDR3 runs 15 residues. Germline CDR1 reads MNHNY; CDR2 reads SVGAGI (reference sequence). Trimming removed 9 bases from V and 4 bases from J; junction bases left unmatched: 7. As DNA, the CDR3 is TGTGCCAGATCACAGGGGGCGCCCGGGGCCAACGTCCTGACTTTC. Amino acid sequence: CARSQGAPGANVLTF.

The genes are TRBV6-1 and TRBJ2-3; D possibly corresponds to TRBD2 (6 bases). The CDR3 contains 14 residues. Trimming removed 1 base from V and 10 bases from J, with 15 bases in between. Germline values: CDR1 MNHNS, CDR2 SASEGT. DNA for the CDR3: TGTGCCAGCAGTGAAGGACTAGAGGTCGGGGCGCAGTATTTT. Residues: CASSEGLEVGAQYF.

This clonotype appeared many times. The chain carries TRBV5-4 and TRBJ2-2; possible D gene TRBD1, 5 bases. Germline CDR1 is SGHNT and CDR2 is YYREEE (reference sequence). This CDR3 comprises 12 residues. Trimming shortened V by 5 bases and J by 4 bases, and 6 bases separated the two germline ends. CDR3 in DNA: TGTGCCAGCAGGGGGCTCACCGGGGAGCTGTTTTTT. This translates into CASRGLTGELFF.

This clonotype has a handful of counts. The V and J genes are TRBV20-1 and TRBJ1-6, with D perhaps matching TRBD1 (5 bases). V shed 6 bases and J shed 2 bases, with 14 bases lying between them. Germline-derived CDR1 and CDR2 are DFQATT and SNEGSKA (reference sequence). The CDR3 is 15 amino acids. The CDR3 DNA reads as TGCAGTGCACCTCGGGAGGGGACCTATAATTCACCCCTCCACTTT. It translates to CSAPREGTYNSPLHF.

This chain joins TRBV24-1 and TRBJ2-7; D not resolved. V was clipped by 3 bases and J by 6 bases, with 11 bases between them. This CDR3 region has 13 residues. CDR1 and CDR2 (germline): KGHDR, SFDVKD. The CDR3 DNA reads TGTGCCACCAGTGATATAGACCGAGGCGAGCAGTACTTC. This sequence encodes CATSDIDRGEQYF.

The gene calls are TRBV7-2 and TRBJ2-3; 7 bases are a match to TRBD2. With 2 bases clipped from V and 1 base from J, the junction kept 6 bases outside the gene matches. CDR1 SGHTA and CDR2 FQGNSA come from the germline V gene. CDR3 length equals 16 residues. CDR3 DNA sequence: TGTGCCAGCAGCTTACGGGTAGCGGGCCGCACAGATACGCAGTATTTT. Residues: CASSLRVAGRTDTQYF.

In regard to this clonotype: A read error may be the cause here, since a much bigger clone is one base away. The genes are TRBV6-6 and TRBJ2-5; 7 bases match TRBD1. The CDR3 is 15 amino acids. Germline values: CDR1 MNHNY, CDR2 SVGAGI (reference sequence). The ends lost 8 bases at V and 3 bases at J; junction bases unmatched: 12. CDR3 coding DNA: TGTGCCAGCCTGGGACAGATAGGCCCAGAAGAGACCCAGTACTTC. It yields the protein CASLGQIGPEETQYF.

As DNA, the CDR3 is TGCAGCGTTGAAGAAGGCAGCTATGGCTACACCTTC. Protein: CSVEEGSYGYTF. The chain recombines TRBV29-1 with TRBJ1-2; D gene uncertain. V lost 0 bases to trimming and J lost 4 bases, with 6 bases between them. Per the germline V gene, CDR1 is SQVTM and CDR2 is ANQGSEA. The CDR3 is 12 amino acids. Full variable domain (missing parts from reference TRBV29-1 and TRBJ1-2): SAVISQKPSRDICQRGTSLTIQCQVDSQVTMMFWYRQQPGQSLTLIATANQGSEATYESGFVIDKFPISRPNLTFSTLTVSNMSPEDSSIYLCSVEEGSYGYTFGSGTRLTVV.

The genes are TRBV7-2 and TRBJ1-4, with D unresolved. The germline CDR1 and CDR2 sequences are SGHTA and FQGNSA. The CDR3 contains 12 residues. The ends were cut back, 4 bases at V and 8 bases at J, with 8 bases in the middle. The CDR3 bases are TGTGCCAGCAGCTGGTTGGAAGAAAAACTGTTTTTT. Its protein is CASSWLEEKLFF.

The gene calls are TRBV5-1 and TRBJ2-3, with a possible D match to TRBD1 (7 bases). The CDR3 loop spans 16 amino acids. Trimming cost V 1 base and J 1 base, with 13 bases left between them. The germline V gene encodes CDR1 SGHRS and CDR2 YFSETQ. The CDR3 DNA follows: TGCGCCAGCAGCTTGACAGGGGAGGTTGGCACAGATACGCAGTATTTT. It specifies CASSLTGEVGTDTQYF.

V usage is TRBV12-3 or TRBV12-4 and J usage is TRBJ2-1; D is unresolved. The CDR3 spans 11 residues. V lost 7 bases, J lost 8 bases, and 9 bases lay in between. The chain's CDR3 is CASTSGDEQFF. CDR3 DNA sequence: TGTGCCAGCACCTCTGGCGATGAGCAGTTCTTC.